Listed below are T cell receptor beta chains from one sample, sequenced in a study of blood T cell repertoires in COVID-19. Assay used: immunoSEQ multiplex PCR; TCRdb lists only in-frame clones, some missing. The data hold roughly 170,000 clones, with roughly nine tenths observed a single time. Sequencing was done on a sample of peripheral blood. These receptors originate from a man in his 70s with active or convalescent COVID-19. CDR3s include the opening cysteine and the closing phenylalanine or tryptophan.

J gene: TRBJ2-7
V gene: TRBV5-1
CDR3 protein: CASSLQGEISYEQYF

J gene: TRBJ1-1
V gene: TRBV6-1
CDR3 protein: CASSDLGRGTEAFF

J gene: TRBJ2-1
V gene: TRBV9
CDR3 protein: CASSVVGTGGHNEQFF

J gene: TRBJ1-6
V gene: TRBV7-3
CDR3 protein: CASSSTGTNSPLHF

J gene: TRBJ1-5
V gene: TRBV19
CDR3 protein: CASSAGPYSNQPQHF

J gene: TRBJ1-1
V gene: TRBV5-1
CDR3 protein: CASSPGGQGDTEAFF

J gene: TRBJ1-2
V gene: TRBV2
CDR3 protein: CASIALTGYGYTF

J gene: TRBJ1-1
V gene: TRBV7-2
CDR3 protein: CASSLDPMNTEAFF

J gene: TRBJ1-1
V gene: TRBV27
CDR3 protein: CASSLNRNTEAFF

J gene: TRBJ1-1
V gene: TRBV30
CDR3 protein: CAWTFSGTGHIRGTEAFF

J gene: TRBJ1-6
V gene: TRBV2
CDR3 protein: CAGGWGPSYNSPLHF

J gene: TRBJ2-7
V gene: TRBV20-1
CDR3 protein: CSASGLAGYEQYF

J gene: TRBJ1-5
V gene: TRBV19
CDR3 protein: CASSPTVSQPQHF

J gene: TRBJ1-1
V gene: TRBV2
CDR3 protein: CASKGGPENTEAFF

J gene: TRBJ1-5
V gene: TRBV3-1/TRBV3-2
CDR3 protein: CASRYSGVGQPQHF

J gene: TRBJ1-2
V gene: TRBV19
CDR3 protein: CASGSRDYGYTF

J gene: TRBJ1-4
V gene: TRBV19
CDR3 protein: CASSIDSGQLNEKLFF